These 10 T cell receptor beta chains originate from one sample sequenced in a study of CD4 T cells in relation to SARS-CoV-2 and coronaviruses. No antigen is known for these receptors. TCRdb keeps only in-frame clones here, not all; method: immunoSEQ multiplex PCR. The data contain about 36,000 clones, 77% of them singletons. Sample: memory CD4+ T cells from PBMCs, cultured in vitro. Receptors were obtained from an adult with COVID-19.

The rearrangement uses TRBV7-8 and TRBJ1-5; the D gene is possibly TRBD1 (5 bases). V lost 1 base to trimming and J lost 0 bases, with 16 bases between them. The germline V gene encodes CDR1 SGHVS and CDR2 FQNEAQ. CDR3 length: 18 residues. The CDR3 spells CASSLEKGQGRSNQPQHF. The CDR3 DNA follows: TGTGCCAGCAGCTTAGAGAAGGGGCAGGGTCGTAGCAATCAGCCCCAGCATTTT.

This rearrangement joins TRBV6-6 to TRBJ1-2; D unresolved. This CDR3 spans 12 amino acids. CDR1 and CDR2 from the germline V gene are MNHNY and SVGAGI (reference sequence). V was cut by 5 bases and J by 4 bases, with 8 bases left in between. The chain's CDR3 is CASSRNTYGYTF. CDR3 in DNA: TGTGCCAGCAGTCGTAACACCTATGGCTACACCTTC.

V is TRBV18 and J is TRBJ2-3; TRBD1 agrees at 7 bases. With V trimmed by 4 bases and J by 4 bases, 2 bases remained unmatched. Germline values: CDR1 KGHSH, CDR2 LQKENI. This CDR3 contains 13 residues. The CDR3, as DNA: TGTGCCAGCTCACAGGGGGCGGCAGATACGCAGTATTTT. Amino acid sequence: CASSQGAADTQYF. Full variable domain (missing parts from reference TRBV18 and TRBJ2-3): NAGVMQNPRHLVRRRGQEARLRCSPMKGHSHVYWYRQLPEEGLKFMVYLQKENIIDESGMPKERFSAEFPKEGPSILRIQQVVRGDSAAYFCASSQGAADTQYFGPGTRLTVL.

V and J are TRBV19 and TRBJ2-1; D is unresolved. V shed 0 bases and J shed 3 bases, with 21 bases lying between them. Germline CDR1 reads LNHDA; CDR2 reads SQIVND (reference sequence). CDR3 length: 19 residues. CDR3 loop: CASSIDLVLDILYYNEQFF. CDR3 in DNA: TGTGCCAGTAGTATAGATTTGGTACTTGACATACTATACTACAATGAGCAGTTCTTC.

The rearrangement joins TRBV6-6 to TRBJ1-5, with D possibly TRBD1 on 5 matching bases. Germline CDR1 and CDR2: MNHNY and SVGAGI (reference sequence). Trimming pared 8 bases from V and 3 bases from J, leaving 11 bases between. The CDR3 covers 13 residues. This CDR3 is CASGRDPNQPQHF. The DNA of the CDR3 is TGTGCCAGCGGCCGGGACCCCAATCAGCCCCAGCATTTT.

CDR3 bases: TGTGCCATCAGACAAGGACAGTTAAATAACTATGGCTACACCTTC. It yields the protein CAIRQGQLNNYGYTF. The J gene is TRBJ1-2, the V gene TRBV10-3; D is perhaps TRBD1 (6 bases). The germline gives CDR1 ENHRY, CDR2 SYGVKD. This CDR3 has 15 amino acids. Deletions cut 6 bases from V and 1 base from J, with 15 bases between.

J is TRBJ2-2 and V is TRBV5-1; D might be TRBD1 (5 bases). Germline lookup yields CDR1 SGHRS and CDR2 YFSETQ. This CDR3 region has 13 residues. The V and J ends lost 3 bases and 6 bases respectively, with 9 bases between them. The CDR3 sequence: CASSSTAPGELFF. The CDR3 DNA sequence: TGCGCCAGCAGCTCGACAGCGCCCGGGGAGCTGTTTTTT. Combining the CDR3 with reference TRBV5-1 and TRBJ2-2 gives the whole variable domain KAGVTQTPRYLIKTRGQQVTLSCSPISGHRSVSWYQQTPGQGLQFLFEYFSETQRNKGNFPGRFSGRQFSNSRSEMNVSTLELGDSALYLCASSSTAPGELFFGEGSRLTVL.

The genes are TRBV5-1 and TRBJ2-2; D perhaps matches TRBD2 (6 bases). CDR1 is SGHRS, CDR2 YFSETQ, per germline. CDR3 size: 16 residues. Trimming took 0 bases from V and 0 from J, leaving 9 bases between them. The CDR3 DNA sequence: TGCGCCAGCAGCTTGGTGGGGGGAGCGAACACCGGGGAGCTGTTTTTT. This encodes CASSLVGGANTGELFF.

The V gene is TRBV13, the J gene TRBJ2-1; 11 bases are shared with TRBD2. This CDR3 spans 17 amino acids. Trimming took 5 bases from V and 5 from J; bases not matched to a gene: 11. The germline gives CDR1 PRHDT, CDR2 FYEKMQ (reference sequence). CDR3 protein: CASSGSPGLAENNEQFF. Here the CDR3 DNA reads TGTGCCAGCAGCGGGTCTCCGGGACTAGCGGAGAACAATGAGCAGTTCTTC.

The V gene is TRBV2, the J gene TRBJ2-6, with TRBD1 matching 8 bases. The germline V gene has CDR1 SNHLY and CDR2 FYNNEI. The junction had 9 bases not matched to a gene; V was cut back by 7 bases and J by 4 bases. The CDR3 is 16 residues long. CDR3 protein: CASTQRTGLGANVLTF. CDR3 bases: TGTGCCAGCACCCAGCGGACAGGGCTAGGGGCCAACGTCCTGACTTTC.